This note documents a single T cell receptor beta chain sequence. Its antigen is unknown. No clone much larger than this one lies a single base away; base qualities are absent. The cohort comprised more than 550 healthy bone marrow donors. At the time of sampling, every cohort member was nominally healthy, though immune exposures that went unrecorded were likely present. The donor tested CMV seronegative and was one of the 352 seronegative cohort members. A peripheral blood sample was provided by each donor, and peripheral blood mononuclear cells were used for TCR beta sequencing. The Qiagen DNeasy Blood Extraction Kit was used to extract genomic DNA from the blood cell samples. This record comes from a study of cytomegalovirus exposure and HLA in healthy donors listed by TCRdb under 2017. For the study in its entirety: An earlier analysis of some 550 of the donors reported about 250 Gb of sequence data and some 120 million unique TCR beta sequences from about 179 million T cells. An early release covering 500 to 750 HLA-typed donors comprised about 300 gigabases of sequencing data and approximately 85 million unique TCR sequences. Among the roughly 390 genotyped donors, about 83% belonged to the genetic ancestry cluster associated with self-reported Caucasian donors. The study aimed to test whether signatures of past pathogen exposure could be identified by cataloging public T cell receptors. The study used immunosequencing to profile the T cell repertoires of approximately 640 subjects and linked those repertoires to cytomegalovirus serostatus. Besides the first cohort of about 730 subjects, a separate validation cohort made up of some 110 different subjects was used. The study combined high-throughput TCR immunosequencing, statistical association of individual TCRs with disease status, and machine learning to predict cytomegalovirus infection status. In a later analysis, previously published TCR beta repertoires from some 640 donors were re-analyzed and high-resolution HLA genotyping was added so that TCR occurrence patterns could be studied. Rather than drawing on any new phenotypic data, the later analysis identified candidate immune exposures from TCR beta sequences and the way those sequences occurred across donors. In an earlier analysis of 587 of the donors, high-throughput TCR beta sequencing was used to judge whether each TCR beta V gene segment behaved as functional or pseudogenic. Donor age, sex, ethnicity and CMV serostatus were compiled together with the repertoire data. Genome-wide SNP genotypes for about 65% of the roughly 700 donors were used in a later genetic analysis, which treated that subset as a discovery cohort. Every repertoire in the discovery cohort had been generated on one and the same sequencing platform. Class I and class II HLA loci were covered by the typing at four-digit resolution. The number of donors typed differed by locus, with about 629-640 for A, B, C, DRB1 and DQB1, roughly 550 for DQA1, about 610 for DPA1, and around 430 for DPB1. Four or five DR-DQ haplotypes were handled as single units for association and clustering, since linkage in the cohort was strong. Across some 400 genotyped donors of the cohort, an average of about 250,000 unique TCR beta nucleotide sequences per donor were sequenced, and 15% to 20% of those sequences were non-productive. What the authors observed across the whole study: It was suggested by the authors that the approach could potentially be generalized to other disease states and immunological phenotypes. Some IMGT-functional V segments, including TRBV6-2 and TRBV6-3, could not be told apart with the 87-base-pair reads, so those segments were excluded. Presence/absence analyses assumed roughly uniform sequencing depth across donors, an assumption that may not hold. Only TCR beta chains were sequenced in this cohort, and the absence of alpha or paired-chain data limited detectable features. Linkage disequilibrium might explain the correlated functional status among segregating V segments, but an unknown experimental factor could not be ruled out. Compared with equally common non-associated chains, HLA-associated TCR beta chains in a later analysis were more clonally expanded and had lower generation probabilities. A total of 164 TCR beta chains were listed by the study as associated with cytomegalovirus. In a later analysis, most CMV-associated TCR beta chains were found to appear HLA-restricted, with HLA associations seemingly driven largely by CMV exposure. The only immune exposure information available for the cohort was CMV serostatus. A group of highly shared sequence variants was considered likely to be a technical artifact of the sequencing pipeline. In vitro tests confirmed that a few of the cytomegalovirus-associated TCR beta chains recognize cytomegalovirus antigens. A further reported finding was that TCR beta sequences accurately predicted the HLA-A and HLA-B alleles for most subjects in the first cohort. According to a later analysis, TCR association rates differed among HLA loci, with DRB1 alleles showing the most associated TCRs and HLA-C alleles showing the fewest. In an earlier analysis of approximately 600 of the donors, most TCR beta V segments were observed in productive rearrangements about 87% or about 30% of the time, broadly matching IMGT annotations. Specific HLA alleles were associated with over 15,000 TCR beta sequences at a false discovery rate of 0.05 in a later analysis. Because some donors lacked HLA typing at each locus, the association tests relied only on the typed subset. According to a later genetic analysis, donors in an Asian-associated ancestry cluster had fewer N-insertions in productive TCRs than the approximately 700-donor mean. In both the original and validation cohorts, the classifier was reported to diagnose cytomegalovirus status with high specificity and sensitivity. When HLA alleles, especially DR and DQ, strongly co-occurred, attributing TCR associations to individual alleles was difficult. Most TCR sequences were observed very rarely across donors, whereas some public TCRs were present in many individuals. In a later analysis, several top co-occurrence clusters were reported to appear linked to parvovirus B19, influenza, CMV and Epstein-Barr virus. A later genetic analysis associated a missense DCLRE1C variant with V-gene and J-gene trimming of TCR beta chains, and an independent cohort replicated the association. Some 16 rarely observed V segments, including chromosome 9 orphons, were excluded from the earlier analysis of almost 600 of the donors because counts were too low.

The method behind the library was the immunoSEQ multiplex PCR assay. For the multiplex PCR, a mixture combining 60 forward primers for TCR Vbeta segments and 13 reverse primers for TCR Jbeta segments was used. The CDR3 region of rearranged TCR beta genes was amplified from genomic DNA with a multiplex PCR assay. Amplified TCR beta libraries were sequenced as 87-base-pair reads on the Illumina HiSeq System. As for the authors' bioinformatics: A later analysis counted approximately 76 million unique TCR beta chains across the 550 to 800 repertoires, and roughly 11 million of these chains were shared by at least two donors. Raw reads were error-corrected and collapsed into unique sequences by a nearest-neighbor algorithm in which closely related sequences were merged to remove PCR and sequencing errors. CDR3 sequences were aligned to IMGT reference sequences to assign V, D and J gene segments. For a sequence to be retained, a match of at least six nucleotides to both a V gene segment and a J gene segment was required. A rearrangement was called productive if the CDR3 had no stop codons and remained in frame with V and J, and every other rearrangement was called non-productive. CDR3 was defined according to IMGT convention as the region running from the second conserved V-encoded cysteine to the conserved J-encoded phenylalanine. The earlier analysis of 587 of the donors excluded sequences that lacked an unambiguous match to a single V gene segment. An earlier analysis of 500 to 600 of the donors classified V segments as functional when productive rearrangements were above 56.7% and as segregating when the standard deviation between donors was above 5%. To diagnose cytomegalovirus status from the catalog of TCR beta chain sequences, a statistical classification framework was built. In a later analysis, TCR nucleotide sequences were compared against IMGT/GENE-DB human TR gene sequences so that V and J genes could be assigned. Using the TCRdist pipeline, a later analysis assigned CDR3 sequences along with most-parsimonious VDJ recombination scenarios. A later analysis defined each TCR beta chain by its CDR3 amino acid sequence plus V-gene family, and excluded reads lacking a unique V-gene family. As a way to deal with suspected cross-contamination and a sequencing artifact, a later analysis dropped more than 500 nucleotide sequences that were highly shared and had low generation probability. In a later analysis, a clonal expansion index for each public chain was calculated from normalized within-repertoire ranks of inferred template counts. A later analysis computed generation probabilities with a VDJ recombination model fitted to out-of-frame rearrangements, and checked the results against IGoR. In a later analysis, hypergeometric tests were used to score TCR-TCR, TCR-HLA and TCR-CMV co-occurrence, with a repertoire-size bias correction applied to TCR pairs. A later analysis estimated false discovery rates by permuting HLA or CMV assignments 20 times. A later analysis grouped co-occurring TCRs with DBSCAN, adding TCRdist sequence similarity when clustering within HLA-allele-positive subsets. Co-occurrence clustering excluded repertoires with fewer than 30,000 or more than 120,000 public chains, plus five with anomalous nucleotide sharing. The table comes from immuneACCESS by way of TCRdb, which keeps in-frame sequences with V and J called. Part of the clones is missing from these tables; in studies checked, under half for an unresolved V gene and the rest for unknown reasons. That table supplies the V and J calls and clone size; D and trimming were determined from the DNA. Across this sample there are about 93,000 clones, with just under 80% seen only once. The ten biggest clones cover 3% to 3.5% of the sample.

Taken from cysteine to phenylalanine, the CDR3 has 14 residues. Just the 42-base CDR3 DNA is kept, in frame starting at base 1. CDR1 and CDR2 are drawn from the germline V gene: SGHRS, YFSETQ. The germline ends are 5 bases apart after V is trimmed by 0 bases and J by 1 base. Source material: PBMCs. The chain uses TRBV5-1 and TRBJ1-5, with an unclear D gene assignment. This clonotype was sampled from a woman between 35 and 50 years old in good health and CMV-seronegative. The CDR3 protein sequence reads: CASSLVGSNQPQHF. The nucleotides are TGCGCCAGCAGCTTGGTGGGCAGCAATCAGCCCCAGCATTTT.